The next 25 T cell receptor beta chains were all read from a single sample in a study of shared clonotypes between healthy human individuals. Produced via immunoSEQ multiplex PCR; TCRdb's table is partial and in-frame only. This sample has about 2.4 million clones, with over 85% found just once. Sequencing was performed on naive CD4+ T cells from PBMCs. Subset indicated: CD45RA+ positively selected. All receptors derive from a man aged 18 to 30 in good health. Some clones in this sample may be carry-over from other donors' samples.

The rearrangement links TRBV5-1 to TRBJ2-1, with 8 bases that match TRBD1. Germline loops: CDR1 SGHRS, CDR2 YFSETQ. V gave up 2 bases and J gave up 9 bases; unmatched junction bases: 7. This CDR3 has 14 amino acids. The CDR3 DNA is TGCGCCAGCAGCTTTGGACAGGGACGGGGTGAGCAGTTCTTC. Its protein product is CASSFGQGRGEQFF.

The chain couples TRBV6-6 to TRBJ2-4; D is ambiguous. V was cut by 6 bases and J by 2 bases, with 14 bases left in between. This CDR3 has 15 amino acids. CDR1 and CDR2 from the germline V gene are MNHNY and SVGAGI (reference sequence). The CDR3 loop reads CASRNAAEPKNIQYF. The CDR3 DNA is TGTGCCAGCAGGAACGCCGCGGAGCCCAAAAACATTCAGTACTTC.

The gene calls are TRBV6-6 and TRBJ2-3; the D gene is possibly TRBD2 (6 bases). The germline gives CDR1 MNHNY, CDR2 SVGAGI (reference sequence). The V gene lost 7 bases and the J gene lost 2 bases, with 16 bases spanning the gap. The CDR3 totals 15 residues. The CDR3 DNA is TGTGCCAGCACCAAGCGGGCGGGATCCACAGATACGCAGTATTTT. It translates to CASTKRAGSTDTQYF.

The chain employs TRBV10-2 and TRBJ2-3; D remains ambiguous. From germline, CDR1 is WSHSY and CDR2 SAAADI. V lost 0 bases, J lost 2 bases, and 3 bases lay in between. The CDR3 has 13 amino acids. For the CDR3, the DNA is TGCGCCAGCAGTGAGTCGCCCACAGATACGCAGTATTTT. This sequence encodes CASSESPTDTQYF.

The rearrangement links TRBV11-2 to TRBJ2-3, with no clear D. Trimming pared 1 base from V and 5 bases from J, leaving 7 bases between. Per germline, CDR1 SGHAT and CDR2 FQNNGV. The CDR3 covers 13 residues. The CDR3 region has the DNA TGTGCCAGCAGCTTAGTGGCCATAGATACGCAGTATTTT. Amino acids: CASSLVAIDTQYF.

The chain is built from TRBV29-1 and TRBJ2-3; D uncertain. This CDR3 has 13 residues. CDR1 and CDR2 from the germline V gene are SQVTM and ANQGSEA. V was clipped by 3 bases and J by 3 bases, with 10 bases between them. The CDR3 region is CSVDRIRTDTQYF. The DNA of the CDR3 is TGCAGCGTTGACCGGATACGTACAGATACGCAGTATTTT.

This clone was counted between two and nine times. The chain joins TRBV5-1 to TRBJ2-2; the match to TRBD2 covers 10 bases. The J segment lost 0 bases and the V segment lost 5 bases, leaving 7 bases of the junction unmatched. The CDR3 totals 17 residues. Germline assignment: CDR1 SGHRS and CDR2 YFSETQ. The chain's CDR3 is CASSQTSGHANTGELFF. As DNA, the CDR3 is TGCGCCAGCAGTCAGACTAGCGGGCACGCGAACACCGGGGAGCTGTTTTTT.

This clone was recorded a few times. The gene calls are TRBV30 and TRBJ2-2; TRBD2 is a possible D gene (5 bases). V gave up 4 bases and J gave up 1 base, with 19 bases separating them. The CDR3 consists of 17 residues. The V gene's germline CDR1 is GTSNPN and CDR2 SVGIG (reference sequence). Written as DNA, the CDR3 is TGTGCCTGGAAGCCACTATCGCAACGGGAGAACACCGGGGAGCTGTTTTTT. It encodes CAWKPLSQRENTGELFF.

This chain joins TRBV7-2 and TRBJ2-3; 10 bases line up with TRBD2. The CDR3 covers 16 residues. The V segment lost 5 bases and the J segment 4 bases; nucleotides outside the gene matches: 9. CDR1 and CDR2 (germline): SGHTA, FQGNSA. In DNA, the CDR3 is TGTGCCAGCAGCCCCTCCCAGCGGGGGGGGGCAGATACGCAGTATTTT. This translates into CASSPSQRGGADTQYF.

V gene TRBV2 combines with J gene TRBJ2-5, with D perhaps matching TRBD2 (5 bases). V gave up 8 bases and J gave up 3 bases, with 13 bases separating them. The CDR3 covers 13 residues. Per germline, CDR1 SNHLY and CDR2 FYNNEI. The CDR3 bases are TGTGCCAGCCAATTCCAGAGGGAAGAGACCCAGTACTTC. Translated: CASQFQREETQYF.

The CDR3 sequence is CASSSIGDEQFF. The CDR3 DNA reads as TGTGCCAGCAGCTCTATCGGGGATGAGCAGTTCTTC. The chain employs TRBV5-4 and TRBJ2-1; a possible D gene is TRBD2 (5 bases). V lost 3 bases and J 8 bases, leaving 9 bases between the germline ends. Germline loops: CDR1 SGHNT, CDR2 YYREEE (reference sequence). This CDR3 spans 12 amino acids. The whole variable domain, remainder taken from reference TRBV5-4 and TRBJ2-1, is ETGVTQSPTHLIKTRGQQVTLRCSSQSGHNTVSWYQQALGQGPQFIFQYYREEENGRGNFPPRFSGLQFPNYSSELNVNALELDDSALYLCASSSIGDEQFFGPGTRLTVL.

V gene TRBV28 combines with J gene TRBJ1-2; D remains ambiguous. V was pared by 5 bases and J by 6 bases, with 16 bases between. CDR1 is MDHEN and CDR2 is SYDVKM in the germline V gene. The CDR3 runs 14 residues. The CDR3 region is CASSLEIYKDGYTF. The CDR3 DNA reads as TGTGCCAGCAGTCTCGAAATCTATAAAGATGGCTACACCTTC.

This chain connects TRBV19 to TRBJ1-5; weak D call: TRBD1 (6 bases). The CDR3 is made up of 14 amino acids. The V end was cut by 0 bases, the J end by 8 bases, with 11 bases between. Germline V gives CDR1 LNHDA, CDR2 SQIVND (reference sequence). CDR3 loop: CASSIEAGGKPQHF. Here the CDR3 DNA reads TGTGCCAGTAGTATAGAGGCGGGGGGCAAGCCCCAGCATTTT.

Concerning this clone: Other nucleotide sequences from this sample produce the same CDR3. V and J are TRBV28 and TRBJ1-5, with 8 bases matching TRBD1. V lost 3 bases to trimming and J lost 3 bases; unmatched junction nucleotides: 7. CDR3 length: 16 residues. The V gene's germline CDR1 is MDHEN and CDR2 SYDVKM. This chain's CDR3 is CASSLPGQGINQPQHF. In nucleotides, the CDR3 is TGTGCCAGCAGTTTGCCCGGACAGGGCATCAATCAGCCCCAGCATTTT.

This clone was picked up one time. V usage is TRBV5-1 and J usage is TRBJ2-5, with D maybe TRBD2 (6 bases). Germline CDR1 is SGHRS and CDR2 is YFSETQ. The CDR3 covers 14 residues. Deletions cut 1 base from V and 5 bases from J, with 12 bases between. The CDR3 DNA reads as TGCGCCAGCAGCTTGCAAAGCGGGCGGGAGACCCAGTACTTC. Amino acids: CASSLQSGRETQYF.

V and J are TRBV7-2 and TRBJ2-2; tentatively, D is TRBD2 (5 bases). Germline CDR1 and CDR2: SGHTA and FQGNSA. The CDR3 totals 16 residues. Deletions cut 1 base from V and 3 bases from J, with 12 bases between. CDR3 coding DNA: TGTGCCAGCAGCTTAGTCTTCGGGGTGGACACCGGGGAGCTGTTTTTT. Protein sequence: CASSLVFGVDTGELFF.

The chain uses TRBV9 and TRBJ2-2; D might be TRBD1 or TRBD2, each matching 5 bases. CDR1 and CDR2 (germline): SGDLS, YYNGEE. The CDR3 runs 17 residues. Trimming cost V 4 bases and J 5 bases, with 21 bases left between them. CDR3 amino acids: CASSSYLVGGITGELFF. For the CDR3, the DNA is TGTGCCAGCAGCTCCTACCTTGTTGGGGGTATAACCGGGGAGCTGTTTTTT.

The genes are TRBV4-2 and TRBJ1-1; 12 bases match TRBD1. V was pared by 3 bases and J by 4 bases, with 12 bases of the junction left unmatched. The CDR3 runs 18 residues. Germline CDR1 is LGHNA and CDR2 is YNFKEQ. The CDR3 region has the DNA TGTGCCAGCAGCCAGACCCCGGGACAGGGGGCGCGTAGCACTGAAGCTTTCTTT. It encodes CASSQTPGQGARSTEAFF.

The V and J genes are TRBV15 and TRBJ2-5; D is undetermined. The CDR3 consists of 13 residues. The germline V and J ends were trimmed by 3 bases and 0 bases, with 5 bases remaining between them. The V gene's germline CDR1 is LNHNV and CDR2 YYDKDF (reference sequence). DNA for the CDR3: TGTGCCACCAGCAGGAGTTACCAAGAGACCCAGTACTTC. It yields the protein CATSRSYQETQYF.

This rearrangement joins TRBV7-9 to TRBJ1-1, with no clear D. Between the trimmed V and J ends, which lost 1 base and 1 base, there was a span of 10 bases. Looked up from germline, CDR1 is SEHNR and CDR2 is FQNEAQ (reference sequence). This CDR3 comprises 15 residues. CDR3 sequence: CASSLGSIGNTEAFF. CDR3 DNA: TGTGCCAGCAGCTTAGGGTCCATCGGGAACACTGAAGCTTTCTTT.

This rearrangement joins TRBV7-8 to TRBJ2-5; D assignment may be TRBD1 or TRBD2 (5 bases each). This CDR3 spans 14 amino acids. Trimming left V 6 bases short and J 4 bases short, with 15 bases between. Per germline, CDR1 SGHVS and CDR2 FQNEAQ. CDR3 sequence (DNA): TGTGCCAGCAGGAGGGTATCGAGGGGAGAGACCCAGTACTTC. It codes for CASRRVSRGETQYF.

The V and J genes are TRBV4-1 and TRBJ2-1, with D maybe TRBD2 (5 bases). CDR1 and CDR2 from the germline V gene are MGHRA and YSYEKL. The CDR3 is made up of 15 amino acids. Trimming pared 3 bases from V and 5 bases from J, leaving 14 bases between. CDR3 residues: CASSHLFSGNNEQFF. CDR3 in DNA: TGCGCCAGCAGCCACCTATTCTCGGGGAACAATGAGCAGTTCTTC.

Turning to this clone: The sample carries other DNA sequences with the same CDR3. The chain uses TRBV28 and TRBJ2-3; 9 bases map to TRBD1. V lost 6 bases and J lost 3; bases outside the gene matches: 7. Per the germline V gene, CDR1 is MDHEN and CDR2 is SYDVKM. The CDR3 is made up of 15 amino acids. The CDR3 sequence: CASSTQGAGTDTQYF. CDR3 bases: TGTGCCAGCAGCACACAGGGGGCCGGGACAGATACGCAGTATTTT.

V and J are TRBV5-1 and TRBJ2-7; 9 bases align to TRBD1. CDR1 and CDR2 (germline): SGHRS, YFSETQ. The trim removed 1 base at V and 5 bases at J, leaving 10 bases unmatched. This CDR3 comprises 16 residues. In DNA, the CDR3 is TGCGCCAGCAGCTTGTCTATCGGGACAGGGTCGAACGAGCAGTACTTC. This encodes CASSLSIGTGSNEQYF.

V is TRBV7-3 and J is TRBJ2-3, with D hard to call. There are 13 residues in the CDR3. V was clipped by 1 base and J by 4 bases, with 6 bases between them. Germline CDR1 is SGHTA and CDR2 is FQGTGA. CDR3 sequence: CASSLKRADTQYF. The CDR3 DNA is TGTGCCAGCAGCTTAAAACGCGCAGATACGCAGTATTTT.